The clone carrying this T cell receptor beta chain is categorized as medium-sized. Its antigen is still unknown. As part of library construction, unique molecular identifiers were attached to individual cDNA molecules. TCRdb re-called the 5' RACE reads through MiXCR, storing one row per CDR3 protein. The sample holds 55,000 to 65,000 distinct CDR3 sequences, around 13% seen once. The CDR3 runs to 13 residues. The junction had 13 bases not matched to a gene; V was cut back by 7 bases and J by 11 bases. Germline V gives CDR1 SEHNR, CDR2 FQNEAQ (reference sequence). These data belong to a study of early T cells in non-severe SARS-CoV-2 infection. Study outcomes and limitations: Private and CD4 specificities were missed by VDJdb matching, skewed to anti-spike CD8.

The sequence derives from an adult who was a healthcare worker with PCR-confirmed SARS-CoV-2 infection or an uninfected control (not recorded which). Sequencing was carried out using whole blood. The rearrangement uses TRBV7-9 and TRBJ1-1; TRBD1 matches 7 bases. The CDR3 bases are TGTGCCAGCAACCATTTTGGACAGGCGCCGGCTTTCTTT. Its protein is CASNHFGQAPAFF.